Below are 10 T cell receptor beta chains sequenced from a single sample in a study of blood T cell repertoires in COVID-19. Sequenced by immunoSEQ multiplex PCR; TCRdb stores in-frame clones only, minus some. Seen here are 230,000 or so clones, about 80% observed once, and the top ten hold about 4.5%. Sequenced sample: peripheral blood. Receptors originate from a man aged 50-60 years with active or convalescent COVID-19.

This chain links TRBV27 with TRBJ2-3; D may be TRBD1 (6 bases). The germline gives CDR1 MNHEY, CDR2 SMNVEV (reference sequence). This CDR3 region has 17 residues. Trimming stripped 4 bases from V and 0 bases from J, with 17 bases between. CDR3 sequence: CASSSQIRQGSTDTQYF. The CDR3, as DNA: TGTGCCAGCAGTTCACAAATTAGGCAGGGGAGCACAGATACGCAGTATTTT.

The genes are TRBV11-2 and TRBJ2-1; 12 positions agree with TRBD2. Germline V gene sequence: CDR1 SGHAT, CDR2 FQNNGV. The CDR3 is made up of 18 amino acids. With 3 bases clipped from V and 5 bases from J, the junction kept 11 bases outside the gene matches. The CDR3 is CASSFRASSGGANNEQFF. The DNA for the CDR3 is TGTGCCAGCAGCTTCCGGGCCTCTAGCGGGGGGGCCAACAATGAGCAGTTCTTC.

The V call is TRBV6-5, the J call TRBJ1-1, with D possibly TRBD1 on 5 matching bases. V was clipped by 3 bases and J by 2 bases, with 10 bases between them. The CDR3 covers 14 residues. Per germline, CDR1 MNHEY and CDR2 SVGAGI. CDR3 DNA sequence: TGTGCCAGCAGTTATCGCGGGGGTAACACTGAAGCTTTCTTT. Protein: CASSYRGGNTEAFF.

The chain is built from TRBV7-2 and TRBJ2-7, with D possibly being TRBD1 (7 bases). CDR1 is SGHTA and CDR2 is FQGNSA in the germline V gene. The CDR3 has 14 residues. V gave up 0 bases and J gave up 3 bases, with 9 bases separating them. The CDR3 spells CASSLARDSYEQYF. The DNA of the CDR3 is TGTGCCAGCAGCTTAGCGCGGGACAGCTACGAGCAGTACTTC.

In this sample, this clone turned up a few times. This sequence joins TRBV19 and TRBJ1-2; the D gene is possibly TRBD1 (6 bases). This CDR3 is built from 15 residues. V dropped 6 bases and J dropped 2 bases, with 16 bases sitting between them. CDR1 LNHDA and CDR2 SQIVND come from the germline V gene (reference sequence). The CDR3 protein is CASSPSGGRNYGYTF. CDR3 bases: TGTGCCAGTAGCCCCTCCGGGGGGCGAAACTATGGCTACACCTTC.

The CDR3 spells CASSILQGKDTQYF. CDR3 DNA sequence: TGTGCCAGTAGTATATTACAGGGTAAAGATACGCAGTATTTT. The rearrangement joins TRBV19 to TRBJ2-3; weak D call: TRBD1 (6 bases). The ends were cut back, 2 bases at V and 5 bases at J, with 11 bases in the middle. The germline V gene has CDR1 LNHDA and CDR2 SQIVND (reference sequence). CDR3 length: 14 amino acids. The full variable domain, completed using reference TRBV19 and TRBJ2-3, is DGGITQSPKYLFRKEGQNVTLSCEQNLNHDAMYWYRQDPGQGLRLIYYSQIVNDFQKGDIAEGYSVSREKKESFPLTVTSAQKNPTAFYLCASSILQGKDTQYFGPGTRLTVL.

The sample holds a few counts of this clone. CDR3 in DNA: TGTGCCAGCAGCCACGCAGATACGCAGTATTTT. Its protein is CASSHADTQYF. This chain links TRBV3-1 (or the pseudogene TRBV3-2) with TRBJ2-3; D gene ambiguous. Per germline, CDR1 LGHDT and CDR2 YNNKEL (reference sequence). The CDR3 consists of 11 residues. Trimming took off 3 bases at V and 4 bases at J, with 2 bases between the two ends.

The gene calls are TRBV3-1 (or the pseudogene TRBV3-2) and TRBJ2-7; TRBD2 is a possible D gene (7 bases). The length of the CDR3 is 14 residues. In germline, CDR1 is LGHDT, CDR2 YNNKEL (reference sequence). Trimming pared 4 bases from V and 6 bases from J, leaving 16 bases between. CDR3 in DNA: TGTGCCAGCAGCCCTGGCCGGGGGGCGGGCGAGCAGTACTTC. This gives the protein CASSPGRGAGEQYF.

The CDR3: CASSFTGENSPLHF. CDR3 nucleotide sequence: TGTGCCAGCAGCTTCACAGGGGAAAATTCACCCCTCCACTTT. This chain joins TRBV9 and TRBJ1-6; TRBD1 aligns across 7 bases. The V gene end was trimmed by 4 bases and the J gene end by 7 bases; junction bases not matched to a gene: 5. CDR3 length: 14 amino acids. The germline V gene has CDR1 SGDLS and CDR2 YYNGEE.

J is TRBJ1-2 and V is TRBV7-2; a weak D match, TRBD1 (5 bases). The germline V gene has CDR1 SGHTA and CDR2 FQGNSA. This CDR3 spans 14 amino acids. Trimming took 2 bases from V and 6 from J, leaving 13 bases between them. The DNA for the CDR3 is TGTGCCAGCAGCTTACCGACAGAGGATCATGGCTACACCTTC. Translated, it gives CASSLPTEDHGYTF.